This T cell receptor (beta chain) was recorded in a study of neurological immune-mediated disorders. There are many counts of this clonotype. This CDR3 has 14 residues. Per the germline V gene, CDR1 is LGHNA and CDR2 is YNFKEQ. The V end was cut by 4 bases, the J end by 6 bases, with 16 bases between. The cDNA was synthesized by means of template-switch 5'RACE, which was carried out with 10-nucleotide random UMIs. From 15-18 subjects, every sequencing run obtained over 180 million TCR-beta sequences. Using its own MiXCR run on the 5' RACE reads, TCRdb lists one record per CDR3 protein. The sample lists 50,000 to 70,000 distinct CDR3 sequences, about 13% occurring once.

J is TRBJ2-7 and V is TRBV4-2, with a possible D match to TRBD2 (6 bases). Sequencing used PBMCs. This TCR derives from a woman aged 60-75 years with HTLV-1-associated myelopathy (HAM/TSP). As DNA, the CDR3 is TGTGCCAGCAGCCTAAACGGAGGGACCGGCGAGCAGTACTTC. Its translation: CASSLNGGTGEQYF.